The sequence of this T cell receptor beta chain was determined in a study of T cell repertoires in cytomegalovirus infection. On the study more broadly: CMV infection together with matching HLA type was indicated by public TCR beta signatures.

TCRdb used MiXCR to reprocess the reads, holding one entry per CDR3 protein. The sample records about 920,000 distinct CDR3 sequences, around 29% being singletons. The ends were cut back, 2 bases at V and 0 bases at J, with 7 bases in the middle. CDR1 is MNHNS, CDR2 SASEGT, per germline. The CDR3 has 14 residues. This clonotype was seen more than once but under ten times. The target antigen is unknown. Study-level results: Dominating the ex vivo response were TCR beta clonotypes that were CMV-specific and HLA-C-restricted.

Specimen: cultured CD8+ T cells from PBMCs, collected from culture after CMV antigen stimulation. The source of this sequence is a human donor in good health (CMV status not recorded). Some clones in this sample may be carry-over from other donors' samples. The chain couples TRBV6-1 to TRBJ1-1; no clear D. CDR3 sequence (DNA): TGTGCCAGCAGTGAAACAGAATTGAACACTGAAGCTTTCTTT. Translation: CASSETELNTEAFF.